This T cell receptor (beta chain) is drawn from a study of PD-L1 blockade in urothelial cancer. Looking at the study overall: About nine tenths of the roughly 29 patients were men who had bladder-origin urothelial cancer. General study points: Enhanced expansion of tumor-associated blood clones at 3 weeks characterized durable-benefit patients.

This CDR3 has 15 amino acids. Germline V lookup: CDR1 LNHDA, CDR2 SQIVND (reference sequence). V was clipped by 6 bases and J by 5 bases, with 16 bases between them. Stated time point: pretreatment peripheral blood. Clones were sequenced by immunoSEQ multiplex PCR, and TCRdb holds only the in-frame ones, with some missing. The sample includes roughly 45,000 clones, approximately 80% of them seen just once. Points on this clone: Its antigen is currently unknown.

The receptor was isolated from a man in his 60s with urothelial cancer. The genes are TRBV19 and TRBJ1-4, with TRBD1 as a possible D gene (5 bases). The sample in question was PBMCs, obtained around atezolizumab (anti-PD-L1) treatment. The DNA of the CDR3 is TGTGCCAGTAGACCGGTGGGGGGATCCAATGAAAAACTGTTTTTT. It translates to CASRPVGGSNEKLFF.